The 8 T cell receptor beta chains below were found in one sample sequenced in a study of Graves' ophthalmopathy and Graves' hyperthyroidism. As the template, RNA transcripts were used to amplify TCR beta CDR3 regions. Second-round multiplex PCR came after a first-round RT-PCR that employed HTBI primers. TCRdb ran MiXCR on the multiplex PCR reads and lists one entry per CDR3 protein. The sample holds around 400,000 distinct CDR3 sequences; approximately 20% are singletons and the top ten take roughly 1.6%. The source material was peripheral blood. Receptor source: a woman aged 18-35 years with Graves' ophthalmopathy.

This clonotype was detected many times. This CDR3 reads CASSLGFSRGTRNTEAFF. The CDR3 region has the DNA TGTGCCAGCAGCTTGGGATTTTCGAGGGGGACAAGGAACACTGAAGCTTTCTTT. V usage is TRBV5-6 and J usage is TRBJ1-1, with a weak D call TRBD1 (6 bases). The CDR3 runs to 18 residues. V was shortened by 0 bases and J by 1 base, with 19 bases between the two germline ends. Germline values: CDR1 SGHDT, CDR2 YYEEEE.

This clonotype was recorded at least ten times. This rearrangement joins TRBV7-2 to TRBJ1-2, with a tentative D call TRBD1 (5 bases). V lost 1 base, J lost 4 bases, and 10 bases lay in between. Germline assignment: CDR1 SGHTA and CDR2 FQGNSA. The CDR3 runs 14 residues. DNA of the CDR3: TGTGCCAGCAGCTTAGGAGGTAGGGGCTATGGCTACACCTTC. Its protein is CASSLGGRGYGYTF.

This clonotype was counted many times. The chain is built from TRBV30 and TRBJ1-3; D uncertain. The V end was cut by 0 bases, the J end by 9 bases, with 12 bases between. Germline CDR1 reads GTSNPN; CDR2 reads SVGIG (reference sequence). The CDR3 spans 13 residues. Here the CDR3 reads CAWSVSGSATIYF. The CDR3 coding sequence is TGTGCCTGGAGTGTATCCGGGTCGGCCACCATATATTTT.

The chain uses TRBV28 and TRBJ2-7; D not certain. There are 18 residues in the CDR3. CDR1 is MDHEN, CDR2 SYDVKM, per germline. The germline V and J ends were trimmed by 3 bases and 0 bases, with 21 bases remaining between them. CDR3 DNA sequence: TGTGCCAGCAGTTTTTCTTATAAGATTAGCACGGGCTCCTACGAGCAGTACTTC. It encodes CASSFSYKISTGSYEQYF.

This clonotype occurred many times. The gene calls are TRBV2 and TRBJ1-1; 11 nucleotides agree with TRBD1. The junction had 9 bases not matched to a gene; V was cut back by 7 bases and J by 2 bases. In germline, CDR1 is SNHLY, CDR2 FYNNEI. This CDR3 region has 16 residues. CDR3 in amino acids: CASTLGTGGKNTEAFF. CDR3 DNA sequence: TGTGCCAGCACCCTAGGGACAGGGGGTAAAAACACTGAAGCTTTCTTT.

This clonotype has at least ten counts. Relative to the germline gene, one junction end is altered; a read error may explain this. CDR3 amino acids: CAISRQGNAGELFF. In DNA, the CDR3 is TGTGCCATCAGTAGACAGGGGAACGCCGGGGAGCTGTTTTTT. The chain links TRBV10-3 to TRBJ2-2; 8 nucleotides align to TRBD1. This CDR3 has 14 amino acids. The germline V gene has CDR1 ENHRY and CDR2 SYGVKD.

This clonotype has at least ten counts. The rearrangement links TRBV7-3 to TRBJ2-7; D perhaps matches TRBD2 (5 bases). Germline values: CDR1 SGHTA, CDR2 FQGTGA. Trimming left V 1 base short and J 6 bases short, with 19 bases between. CDR3 length equals 16 residues. The CDR3 coding sequence is TGTGCCAGCAGCTTAAATGTGTGGGTCCCGGCGGGCGAGCAGTACTTC. Its protein is CASSLNVWVPAGEQYF.

This chain links TRBV9 with TRBJ1-2, with D tentatively TRBD1 (5 bases). Trimming stripped 6 bases from V and 2 bases from J, with 11 bases between. Germline-derived CDR1 and CDR2 are SGDLS and YYNGEE. The CDR3 is made up of 13 amino acids. This CDR3 reads CASKGDSNYGYTF. The CDR3 nucleotides are TGTGCCAGCAAGGGAGACAGCAACTATGGCTACACCTTC.